This is a list of T cell receptor beta chains from one sample in a study of shared clonotypes between healthy human individuals. The assay was immunoSEQ multiplex PCR, and TCRdb's table has in-frame clones only and misses some. The data contain more than 2 million clones, approximately 94% of them seen just once; the ten biggest clones take up approximately 0.13%. The specimen was naive CD4+ T cells sorted from blood. The source of these receptors is a man between 18 and 29 years old in good health. CDR3s include the opening cysteine and the closing phenylalanine or tryptophan. Fields, in order: J gene, D gene, clone size, V gene, CDR3 DNA, CDR3 protein. D genes are given only for firm matches. Not every row has a clone size; where given, it reads once, few, many or a size class.

J gene: TRBJ1-3
D gene: NA
clone size: NA
V gene: TRBV6-1
CDR3 DNA: TGTGCCAGCACTATTGACAGTAACTCTGGAAACACCATATATTTT
CDR3 protein: CASTIDSNSGNTIYF

J gene: TRBJ2-3
D gene: NA
clone size: NA
V gene: TRBV2
CDR3 DNA: TGTGCCAGCAGGGCTGGAAGCACAGATACGCAGTATTTT
CDR3 protein: CASRAGSTDTQYF

J gene: TRBJ2-7
D gene: TRBD1
clone size: NA
V gene: TRBV27
CDR3 DNA: TGTGCCAGCCGACGGGACAGGGGGAGAGAGCAGTACTTC
CDR3 protein: CASRRDRGREQYF

J gene: TRBJ2-7
D gene: TRBD2
clone size: NA
V gene: TRBV4-1
CDR3 DNA: TGCGCCAGCAGCCAACGTTCTCTAGGTAGCGGGGTTGACTACGAGCAGTACTTC
CDR3 protein: CASSQRSLGSGVDYEQYF

J gene: TRBJ2-7
D gene: NA
clone size: NA
V gene: TRBV10-3
CDR3 DNA: TGTGCCATCAGTGAGTCGGTCTGGACAGCTAACTCCTACGAGCAGTACTTC
CDR3 protein: CAISESVWTANSYEQYF

J gene: TRBJ2-2
D gene: TRBD2
clone size: NA
V gene: TRBV5-1
CDR3 DNA: TGCGCCAGCAGCTTGGAAGGCGGGAGTTACACCGGGGAGCTGTTTTTT
CDR3 protein: CASSLEGGSYTGELFF

J gene: TRBJ2-7
D gene: NA
clone size: NA
V gene: TRBV7-2
CDR3 DNA: TGTGCCAGCAGCTCCGTAGCGGAGAGCTCCTACGAGCAGTACTTC
CDR3 protein: CASSSVAESSYEQYF

J gene: TRBJ1-4
D gene: NA
clone size: NA
V gene: TRBV6-5
CDR3 DNA: TGTGCCAGCAGTTACTCCCAGGGCAGAGAAAAACTGTTTTTT
CDR3 protein: CASSYSQGREKLFF

J gene: TRBJ2-2
D gene: TRBD1
clone size: once
V gene: TRBV5-1
CDR3 DNA: TGCGCCAGCAGCGCGGGACAGGGGGCTCCCACCGGGGAGCTGTTTTTT
CDR3 protein: CASSAGQGAPTGELFF

J gene: TRBJ2-7
D gene: TRBD1
clone size: NA
V gene: TRBV6-5
CDR3 DNA: TGTGCCAGCAGTTACTCGGGACAGGGTACCTACGAGCAGTACTTC
CDR3 protein: CASSYSGQGTYEQYF

J gene: TRBJ2-2
D gene: TRBD2
clone size: NA
V gene: TRBV10-3
CDR3 DNA: TGTGCCATCAGGGCGGCGGGGGGGAACACCGGGGAGCTGTTTTTT
CDR3 protein: CAIRAAGGNTGELFF

J gene: TRBJ1-1
D gene: TRBD1
clone size: NA
V gene: TRBV7-9
CDR3 DNA: TGTGCCAGCAGCCGCAGGGGGGTCGGTACTGAAGCTTTCTTT
CDR3 protein: CASSRRGVGTEAFF

J gene: TRBJ1-5
D gene: TRBD1
clone size: NA
V gene: TRBV11-2
CDR3 DNA: TGTGCCAGCAGCTCAGGACAGGGAAATCAGCCCCAGCATTTT
CDR3 protein: CASSSGQGNQPQHF

J gene: TRBJ2-7
D gene: NA
clone size: NA
V gene: TRBV11-2
CDR3 DNA: TGTGCCAGCAGCTTCCACCGAGAGCAGTACTTC
CDR3 protein: CASSFHREQYF

J gene: TRBJ1-1
D gene: TRBD1
clone size: NA
V gene: TRBV7-9
CDR3 DNA: TGTGCCAGCAGACAAGACAGGGGTCCCTGGGCTGAAGCTTTCTTT
CDR3 protein: CASRQDRGPWAEAFF

J gene: TRBJ2-7
D gene: NA
clone size: NA
V gene: TRBV28
CDR3 DNA: TGTGCCAGCACTTTCCCGGGACGGAGTTCCTACGAGCAGTACTTC
CDR3 protein: CASTFPGRSSYEQYF

J gene: TRBJ1-4
D gene: TRBD1
clone size: NA
V gene: TRBV7-2
CDR3 DNA: TGTGCCAGCAGCCCTAGTAGGGATCTCAGGGGGGAAAAACTGTTTTTT
CDR3 protein: CASSPSRDLRGEKLFF

J gene: TRBJ2-2
D gene: NA
clone size: NA
V gene: TRBV7-9
CDR3 DNA: TGTGCCAGCAGCATAGACAGCTACACCGGGGAGCTGTTTTTT
CDR3 protein: CASSIDSYTGELFF

J gene: TRBJ1-1
D gene: NA
clone size: NA
V gene: TRBV28
CDR3 DNA: TGTGCCAGCCGCAGACGCCAGAACACTGAAGCTTTCTTT
CDR3 protein: CASRRRQNTEAFF

J gene: TRBJ1-5
D gene: NA
clone size: NA
V gene: TRBV2
CDR3 DNA: TGTGCCAGCAGTGATCTACAGTGGTCCCAGCATTTT
CDR3 protein: CASSDLQWSQHF

J gene: TRBJ1-4
D gene: NA
clone size: NA
V gene: TRBV30
CDR3 DNA: TGTGCCTGGGGCCGACATTCTTCCCTGTTTTTT
CDR3 protein: CAWGRHSSLFF

J gene: TRBJ1-1
D gene: NA
clone size: NA
V gene: TRBV5-5
CDR3 DNA: TGTGCCAGCAGCTTGAATTATGGGGGGCAGGCCACTGAAGCTTTCTTT
CDR3 protein: CASSLNYGGQATEAFF

J gene: TRBJ1-5
D gene: TRBD1
clone size: NA
V gene: TRBV6-1
CDR3 DNA: TGTGCCAGCAGTGAGCGTTCGAGACAGGGAGGGCCAAGCAATCAGCCCCAGCATTTT
CDR3 protein: CASSERSRQGGPSNQPQHF

J gene: TRBJ1-5
D gene: TRBD1
clone size: NA
V gene: TRBV7-8
CDR3 DNA: TGTGCCAGCAGCTTAGTAGGGGGCGGGCGCAATCAGCCCCAGCATTTT
CDR3 protein: CASSLVGGGRNQPQHF

J gene: TRBJ2-1
D gene: TRBD1
clone size: NA
V gene: TRBV18
CDR3 DNA: TGTGCCAGCTCACCGACCTCGGACAGGAGTTACAATGAGCAGTTCTTC
CDR3 protein: CASSPTSDRSYNEQFF

J gene: TRBJ1-5
D gene: NA
clone size: NA
V gene: TRBV28
CDR3 DNA: TGTGCCAGCAGTTTCGCCGACCTTTGGGGGCATCAGCCCCAGCATTTT
CDR3 protein: CASSFADLWGHQPQHF

J gene: TRBJ2-7
D gene: NA
clone size: once
V gene: TRBV5-1
CDR3 DNA: TGCGCCAGCAGCTTGGGACAGTTTAGCTCCTACGAGCAGTACTTC
CDR3 protein: CASSLGQFSSYEQYF

J gene: TRBJ2-1
D gene: TRBD1
clone size: NA
V gene: TRBV7-2
CDR3 DNA: TGTGCCAGCAGCTGGGAGACAGGGGCCTACAATGAGCAGTTCTTC
CDR3 protein: CASSWETGAYNEQFF

J gene: TRBJ2-3
D gene: NA
clone size: once
V gene: TRBV5-4
CDR3 DNA: TGTGCCAGCAGCTGGGACATTAGCACAGATACGCAGTATTTT
CDR3 protein: CASSWDISTDTQYF

J gene: TRBJ1-2
D gene: NA
clone size: NA
V gene: TRBV6-6
CDR3 DNA: TGTGCCAGCAGTAACCTAGGGGTGGGGTCTAAGGGCTACACCTTC
CDR3 protein: CASSNLGVGSKGYTF

J gene: TRBJ1-6
D gene: TRBD1
clone size: NA
V gene: TRBV2
CDR3 DNA: TGTGCCAGCACCAAACAGGGGGCAGGTAATTCACCCCTCCACTTT
CDR3 protein: CASTKQGAGNSPLHF

J gene: TRBJ1-5
D gene: NA
clone size: NA
V gene: TRBV14
CDR3 DNA: TGTGCCAGCAGCCACACTCCCAGTAACCGCAATCAGCCCCAGCATTTT
CDR3 protein: CASSHTPSNRNQPQHF

J gene: TRBJ1-2
D gene: NA
clone size: once
V gene: TRBV28
CDR3 DNA: TGTGCCAGCAGGATTGATAGAGGGGTTGGGAGCTATGGCTACACCTTC
CDR3 protein: CASRIDRGVGSYGYTF

J gene: TRBJ2-7
D gene: NA
clone size: NA
V gene: TRBV6-5
CDR3 DNA: TGTGCCAGCAGTTATTCTGGCTCAGGAGAGCAGTACTTC
CDR3 protein: CASSYSGSGEQYF

J gene: TRBJ2-2
D gene: NA
clone size: NA
V gene: TRBV2
CDR3 DNA: TGTGCCAGCAGTGAAGTGCAACCCTCCGGCCACGGGGAGCTGTTTTTT
CDR3 protein: CASSEVQPSGHGELFF

J gene: TRBJ2-7
D gene: TRBD1
clone size: NA
V gene: TRBV7-2
CDR3 DNA: TGTGCCAGCAGCCCTCGTCCCGGGACAGGCTACGAGCAGTACTTC
CDR3 protein: CASSPRPGTGYEQYF

J gene: TRBJ2-3
D gene: NA
clone size: NA
V gene: TRBV28
CDR3 DNA: TGTGCCAGCAGTATCAGGGGGAGGGCAGATACGCAGTATTTT
CDR3 protein: CASSIRGRADTQYF